This T cell receptor beta chain derives from a study of T cell responses to AZD1222 COVID-19 vaccine. Study background: Pooling was applied to second doses at about 4 or about 12 weeks. Study-wide results and caveats: In the spike-specific TCR repertoire, nearly half reportedly target unmutated variant regions. At 160-218 and 743-854, vaccine-associated CD4 TCRs were dominant, and they spanned spike.

There are 12 residues in the CDR3. Germline V lookup: CDR1 GTSNPN, CDR2 SVGIG (reference sequence). Trimming pared 1 base from V and 7 bases from J, leaving 8 bases between. Points on this clone: Antigen specificity is unknown.

Produced via immunoSEQ multiplex PCR; TCRdb's table is partial and in-frame only. Here the sample spans over 100,000 clones, about nine tenths being singletons. The receptor was derived from an adult in good health. Sequenced here: peripheral blood, sampled on day 0 of AZD1222 vaccination. This rearrangement joins TRBV30 to TRBJ1-5; no clear D. CDR3 sequence (DNA): TGTGCCTGGAGTGAGGGTTACCAGCCCCAGCATTTT. It yields the protein CAWSEGYQPQHF.